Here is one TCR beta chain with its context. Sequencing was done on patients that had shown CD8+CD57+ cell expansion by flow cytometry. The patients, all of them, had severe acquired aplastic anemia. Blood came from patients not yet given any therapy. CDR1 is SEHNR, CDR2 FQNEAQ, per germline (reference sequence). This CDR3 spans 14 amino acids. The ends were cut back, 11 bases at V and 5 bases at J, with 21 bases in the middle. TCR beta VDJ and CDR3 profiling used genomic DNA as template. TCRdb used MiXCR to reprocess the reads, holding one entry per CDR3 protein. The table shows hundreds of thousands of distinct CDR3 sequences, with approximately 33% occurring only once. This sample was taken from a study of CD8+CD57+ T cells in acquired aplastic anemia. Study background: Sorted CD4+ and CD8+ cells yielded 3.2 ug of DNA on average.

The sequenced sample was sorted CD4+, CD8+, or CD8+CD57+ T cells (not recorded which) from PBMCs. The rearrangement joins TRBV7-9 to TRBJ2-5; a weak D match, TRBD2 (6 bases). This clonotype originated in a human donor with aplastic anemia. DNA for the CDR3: TGTGCCTCCGAAGGAGGGGCTTACGTGGAGACCCAGTACTTC. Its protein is CASEGGAYVETQYF. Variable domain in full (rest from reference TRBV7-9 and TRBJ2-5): DTGVSQNPRHKITKRGQNVTFRCDPISEHNRLYWYRQTLGQGPEFLTYFQNEAQLEKSRLLSDRFSAERPKGSFSTLEIQRTEQGDSAMYLCASEGGAYVETQYFGPGTRLLVL.